This TCR beta chain emerged from a study of naive CD8 T cells in extremely preterm neonates. Notes on the study in general: Preterm neonates had significantly lower iChao1 richness than other age groups. Preterm samples differed in productive template counts; sample size was small.

Here immunoSEQ multiplex PCR was the method, and the copy in TCRdb shows in-frame clones only, minus some. The sample has roughly 5,500 clones, around 97% seen once. The germline V gene encodes CDR1 LGHNA and CDR2 YSLEER. V dropped 4 bases and J dropped 0 bases, with 9 bases sitting between them. This CDR3 has 14 amino acids. Note on this clone: The antigen is undetermined.

Healthy nonsmoking adults and healthy children aged roughly 16-60 months donated peripheral blood. Per sample, roughly 20,000 to 100,000 naive CD8+ cells were sorted. The sample comprised naive CD8+ T cells from blood. The chain employs TRBV4-3 and TRBJ1-2; D is ambiguous. This TCR came from a human donor in good health. CDR3 residues: CASSLGVSNYGYTF. Here the CDR3 DNA reads TGCGCCAGCAGCCTTGGAGTATCTAACTATGGCTACACCTTC.